Listed here are 20 T cell receptor beta chains from one sample, sequenced in a study of T cell responses to AZD1222 COVID-19 vaccine. Profiling relied on immunoSEQ multiplex PCR, and the TCRdb table lists in-frame clones only, not all of them. Of some 140,000 clones listed, 85% to 95% are singletons. The sample in question was peripheral blood, obtained 28 days after the second AZD1222 dose. Source of these receptors: an adult who received the AZD1222 COVID-19 vaccine.

This clone was picked up one time. The genes are TRBV7-6 and TRBJ2-3; perhaps D is TRBD1 or TRBD2 (6 bases each). The CDR3 extends over 14 amino acids. With 0 bases removed from V and 5 bases from J, the gap between germline ends came to 9 bases. CDR1 is SGHVS, CDR2 FNYEAQ, per germline. CDR3 DNA: TGTGCCAGCAGCTTAGCGGGGGGCATAGATACGCAGTATTTT. The encoded protein is CASSLAGGIDTQYF.

For the CDR3, the DNA is TGTGCCAGCAGTGAAATACCTCAGGGCCGGGGCTACACCTTC. It encodes CASSEIPQGRGYTF. V usage is TRBV6-1 and J usage is TRBJ1-2, with D possibly TRBD1 on 5 matching bases. Trimming pared 2 bases from V and 8 bases from J, leaving 15 bases between. Germline V gene sequence: CDR1 MNHNS, CDR2 SASEGT. The CDR3 sequence is 14 residues long.

This chain uses TRBV30 with TRBJ1-1; D unclear. CDR1 GTSNPN and CDR2 SVGIG come from the germline V gene (reference sequence). This CDR3 contains 13 residues. V was pared by 2 bases and J by 1 base, with 8 bases between. The CDR3 sequence is CAWSSLGNTEAFF. For the CDR3, the DNA is TGTGCCTGGAGTTCCCTAGGGAACACTGAAGCTTTCTTT.

This sequence joins TRBV19 and TRBJ2-5; D is undetermined. From germline, CDR1 is LNHDA and CDR2 SQIVND (reference sequence). V lost 3 bases, J lost 7 bases, and 12 bases lay in between. The CDR3 has 13 amino acids. The CDR3 DNA is TGTGCCAGTAGTATTCGGCCATCCGGGACCCAGTACTTC. Its translation is CASSIRPSGTQYF.

The CDR3: CSASSDRRSGANVLTF. As DNA, the CDR3 is TGCAGTGCTAGTTCGGACAGACGCTCTGGGGCCAACGTCCTGACTTTC. This rearrangement joins TRBV20-1 to TRBJ2-6, with D maybe TRBD1 (6 bases). V was cut by 3 bases and J by 0 bases, with 12 bases left in between. CDR3 length: 16 amino acids. Germline V gene data show CDR1 as DFQATT and CDR2 as SNEGSKA (reference sequence).

The chain couples TRBV19 to TRBJ1-2, with D tentatively TRBD1 (5 bases). Trimming left V 7 bases short and J 4 bases short, with 16 bases between. The CDR3 runs 14 residues. In germline, CDR1 is LNHDA, CDR2 SQIVND (reference sequence). DNA of the CDR3: TGTGCCAGTATCGGGGCAGGGCTCTCCTATGGCTACACCTTC. This encodes CASIGAGLSYGYTF.

This chain joins TRBV11-3 and TRBJ1-2; 7 nucleotides match TRBD1. CDR3 length equals 16 residues. The J segment lost 4 bases and the V segment lost 5 bases, leaving 13 bases of the junction unmatched. Germline V gene data show CDR1 as SGHNT and CDR2 as YENEEA. Here the CDR3 DNA reads TGTGCCAGCAGCCCCAGAGGGGGCTTTAGGGGCTATGGCTACACCTTC. Protein product: CASSPRGGFRGYGYTF. The whole variable domain, filled in from reference TRBV11-3 and TRBJ1-2, reads EAGVVQSPRYKIIEKKQPVAFWCNPISGHNTLYWYLQNLGQGPELLIRYENEEAVDDSQLPKDRFSAERLKGVDSTLKIQPAELGDSAVYLCASSPRGGFRGYGYTFGSGTRLTVV.

This clone was detected once. This chain links TRBV3-1 (or the pseudogene TRBV3-2) with TRBJ2-2, with D hard to call. CDR3 length: 13 amino acids. V lost 4 bases to trimming and J lost 5 bases, with 8 bases between them. The germline CDR1 and CDR2 sequences are LGHDT and YNNKEL (reference sequence). For the CDR3, the DNA is TGTGCCAGCAGCCCGGAAGGGACCGGGGAGCTGTTTTTT. Its translation is CASSPEGTGELFF.

This chain connects TRBV7-2 to TRBJ2-3; D may correspond to TRBD1 or TRBD2 (5 bases each). Germline CDR1 is SGHTA and CDR2 is FQGNSA. V lost 4 bases, J lost 4 bases, and 18 bases lay in between. The CDR3 contains 16 residues. CDR3 loop: CASSSPRDVAADTQYF. In nucleotides, the CDR3 is TGTGCCAGCAGCTCACCCCGGGACGTAGCCGCAGATACGCAGTATTTT.

V gene TRBV7-9 combines with J gene TRBJ1-5; D is undetermined. CDR3 length equals 16 residues. The germline V gene has CDR1 SEHNR and CDR2 FQNEAQ (reference sequence). V was pared by 5 bases and J by 2 bases, with 16 bases between. This CDR3 reads CASSPMGSSGNQPQHF. CDR3 nucleotide sequence: TGTGCCAGCAGCCCTATGGGCAGTTCTGGCAATCAGCCCCAGCATTTT. Full variable domain (remainder filled in from reference TRBV7-9 and TRBJ1-5): DTGVSQNPRHKITKRGQNVTFRCDPISEHNRLYWYRQTLGQGPEFLTYFQNEAQLEKSRLLSDRFSAERPKGSFSTLEIQRTEQGDSAMYLCASSPMGSSGNQPQHFGDGTRLSIL.

CDR3 in amino acids: CASSPQTGFDQPQHF. As DNA, the CDR3 is TGCGCCAGCAGCCCCCAGACAGGTTTCGATCAGCCCCAGCATTTT. The genes are TRBV5-1 and TRBJ1-5; TRBD1 might be the D (6 bases). CDR1 SGHRS and CDR2 YFSETQ come from the germline V gene. The CDR3 is 15 residues long. The V gene lost 4 bases and the J gene lost 5 bases, with 16 bases spanning the gap.

This chain connects TRBV19 to TRBJ2-3, with D possibly being TRBD2 (5 bases). The CDR3 runs 11 residues. V was shortened by 7 bases and J by 9 bases, with 11 bases between the two germline ends. Germline CDR1 LNHDA, CDR2 SQIVND (reference sequence). In DNA, the CDR3 is TGTGCCAGTACCTTCGGACTGACGCAGTATTTT. Translating it yields CASTFGLTQYF.

This clone was seen just once. The V gene is TRBV7-3, the J gene TRBJ2-1; D remains ambiguous. V lost 0 bases and J 3 bases, leaving 12 bases between the germline ends. Germline CDR1 SGHTA, CDR2 FQGTGA. This CDR3 contains 16 residues. The CDR3 region has the DNA TGTGCCAGCAGCTTAACAGGCAGACGTGTCTACAATGAGCAGTTCTTC. Its translation is CASSLTGRRVYNEQFF.

The V call is TRBV7-2, the J call TRBJ1-2; D unclear. Germline assignment: CDR1 SGHTA and CDR2 FQGNSA. This CDR3 is 14 amino acids long. V lost 2 bases and J lost 2, with 9 bases in between. The CDR3 bases are TGTGCCAGCAGCTTACAAAACCCCAACTATGGCTACACCTTC. It specifies CASSLQNPNYGYTF.

With regard to this clone: The junction departs from germline at one end; a sequencing error may be responsible. This chain uses TRBV2 with TRBJ1-2; the D gene is possibly TRBD1 (5 bases). Germline assignment: CDR1 SNHLY and CDR2 FYNNEI. The CDR3 covers 12 residues. The CDR3 here is CAGRVSPHGYTF. For the CDR3, the DNA is TGTGCCGGCAGGGTTTCCCCTCATGGCTACACCTTC. The full variable domain, rest sourced from reference TRBV2 and TRBJ1-2, is EPEVTQTPSHQVTQMGQEVILRCVPISNHLYFYWYRQILGQKVEFLVSFYNNEISEKSEIFDDQFSVERPDGSNFTLKIRSTKLEDSAMYFCAGRVSPHGYTFGSGTRLTVV.

The J gene is TRBJ1-6, the V gene TRBV21-1; the table calls TRBD1, which could not be checked here. TRBV21-1 is marked as a pseudogene. CDR3 length: 17 amino acids. This CDR3 is CASSKSQGGSYNSPLHF. The CDR3 nucleotides are TGTGCCAGCAGCAAATCCCAGGGGGGCTCCTATAATTCACCCCTCCACTTT.

This chain joins TRBV14 and TRBJ1-6, with D tentatively TRBD1 (6 bases). V was trimmed by 3 bases and J by 9 bases, leaving 12 bases between them. This CDR3 has 14 amino acids. Germline CDR1 reads SGHDN; CDR2 reads FVKESK. The CDR3 reads CASSQDRLGSPLHF. CDR3 in DNA: TGTGCCAGCAGCCAGGACAGATTGGGTTCACCCCTCCACTTT.

J is TRBJ2-2 and V is TRBV6-2 or TRBV6-3; possible D gene TRBD2, 6 bases. From germline, CDR1 is MNHEY and CDR2 SVGEGT. V was pared by 5 bases and J by 0 bases, with 10 bases between. The CDR3 is made up of 15 amino acids. The CDR3 DNA reads as TGTGCCAGCAGTCTTCGGGGGACGAACACCGGGGAGCTGTTTTTT. This encodes CASSLRGTNTGELFF.

The V gene is TRBV20-1, the J gene TRBJ2-3; 8 bases fit TRBD2. Germline loops: CDR1 DFQATT, CDR2 SNEGSKA (reference sequence). V gave up 3 bases and J gave up 5 bases; unmatched junction bases: 4. This CDR3 spans 13 amino acids. The CDR3 DNA reads TGCAGTGCTAGTAGCGGGGTTGGAGATACGCAGTATTTT. Encoded protein: CSASSGVGDTQYF.

This clone was observed once. The chain joins TRBV19 to TRBJ1-5, with D perhaps TRBD1 (5 bases). Germline CDR1 and CDR2: LNHDA and SQIVND (reference sequence). Between the trimmed V and J ends, which lost 4 bases and 0 bases, there was a span of 10 bases. The CDR3 covers 15 residues. CDR3 bases: TGTGCCAGTAGTAGGGGGGACGCTAGCAATCAGCCCCAGCATTTT. It translates to CASSRGDASNQPQHF.